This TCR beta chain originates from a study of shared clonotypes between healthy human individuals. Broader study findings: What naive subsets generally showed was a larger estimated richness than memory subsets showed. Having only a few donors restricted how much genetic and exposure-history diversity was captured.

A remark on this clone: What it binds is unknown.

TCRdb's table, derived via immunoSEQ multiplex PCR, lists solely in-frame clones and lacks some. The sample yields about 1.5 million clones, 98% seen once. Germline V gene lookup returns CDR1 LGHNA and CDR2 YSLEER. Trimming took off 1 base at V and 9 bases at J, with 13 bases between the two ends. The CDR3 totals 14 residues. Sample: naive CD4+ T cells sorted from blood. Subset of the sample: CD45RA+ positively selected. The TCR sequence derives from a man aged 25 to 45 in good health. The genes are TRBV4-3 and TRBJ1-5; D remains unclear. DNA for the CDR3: TGCGCCAGCAGCCAAGTGCGGGGAATGGGGCCCCAGCATTTT. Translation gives CASSQVRGMGPQHF.